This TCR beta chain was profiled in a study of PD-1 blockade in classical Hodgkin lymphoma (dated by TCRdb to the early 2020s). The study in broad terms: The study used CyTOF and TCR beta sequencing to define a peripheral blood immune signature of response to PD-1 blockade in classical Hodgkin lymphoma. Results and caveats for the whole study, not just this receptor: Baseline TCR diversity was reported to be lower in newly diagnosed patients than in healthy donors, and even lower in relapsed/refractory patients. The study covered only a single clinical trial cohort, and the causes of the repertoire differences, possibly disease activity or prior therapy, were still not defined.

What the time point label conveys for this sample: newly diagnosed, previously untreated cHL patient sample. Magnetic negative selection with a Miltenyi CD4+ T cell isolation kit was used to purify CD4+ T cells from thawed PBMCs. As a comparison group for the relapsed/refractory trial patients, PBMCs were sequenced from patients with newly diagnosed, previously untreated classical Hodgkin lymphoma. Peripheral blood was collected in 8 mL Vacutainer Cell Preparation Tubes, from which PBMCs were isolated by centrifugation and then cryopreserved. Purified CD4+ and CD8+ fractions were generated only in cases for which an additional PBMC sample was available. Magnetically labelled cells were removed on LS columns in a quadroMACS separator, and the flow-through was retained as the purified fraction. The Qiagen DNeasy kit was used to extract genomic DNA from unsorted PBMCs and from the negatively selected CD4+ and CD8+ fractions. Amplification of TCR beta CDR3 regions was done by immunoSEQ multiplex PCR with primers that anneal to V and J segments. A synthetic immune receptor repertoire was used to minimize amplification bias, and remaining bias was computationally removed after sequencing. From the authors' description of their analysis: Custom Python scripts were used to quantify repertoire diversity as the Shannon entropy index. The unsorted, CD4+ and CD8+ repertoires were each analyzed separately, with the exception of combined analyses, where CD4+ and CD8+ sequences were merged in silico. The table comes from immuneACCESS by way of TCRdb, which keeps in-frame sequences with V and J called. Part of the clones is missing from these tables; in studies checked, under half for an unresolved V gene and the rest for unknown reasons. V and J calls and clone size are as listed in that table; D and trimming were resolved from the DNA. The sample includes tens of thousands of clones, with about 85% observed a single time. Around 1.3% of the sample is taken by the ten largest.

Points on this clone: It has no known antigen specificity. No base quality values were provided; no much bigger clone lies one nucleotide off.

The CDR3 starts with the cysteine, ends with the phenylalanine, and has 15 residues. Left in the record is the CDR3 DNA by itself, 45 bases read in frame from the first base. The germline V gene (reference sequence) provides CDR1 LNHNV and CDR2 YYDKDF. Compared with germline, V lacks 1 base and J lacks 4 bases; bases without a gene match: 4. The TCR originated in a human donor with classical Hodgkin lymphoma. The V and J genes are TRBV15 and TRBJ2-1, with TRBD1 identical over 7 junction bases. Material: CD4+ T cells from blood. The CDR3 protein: CATSRAGQPYNEQFF. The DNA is TGTGCCACCAGCAGAGCGGGACAGCCGTACAATGAGCAGTTCTTC.